The 26 T cell receptor beta chains below all came from one sample that was sequenced in a study of OX40 agonist ivuxolimab in advanced cancers. TCRdb's copy holds only in-frame clones and misses some; the assay was immunoSEQ multiplex PCR. The data show 70,000 or so clones, 85% to 90% seen once. Sequencing was performed on CD4+ or CD8+ T cells sorted from blood, taken in a trial of the OX40 agonist ivuxolimab. These receptor sequences come from an adult with an advanced solid tumor such as melanoma, head and neck, liver or kidney cancer.

The genes are TRBV11-2 and TRBJ2-3, with TRBD2 identical over 11 bases. Germline loops: CDR1 SGHAT, CDR2 FQNNGV. The ends lost 4 bases at V and 0 bases at J; junction bases unmatched: 9. This CDR3 comprises 18 residues. This chain's CDR3 is CASSSRLAGGDSTDTQYF. CDR3 nucleotides: TGTGCCAGCAGCTCGCGGCTAGCGGGGGGAGATAGCACAGATACGCAGTATTTT.

The chain has TRBV27 and TRBJ2-7, with 9 nucleotides matching TRBD2. This CDR3 comprises 14 residues. The V and J ends lost 8 bases and 2 bases, in that order; junction bases with no gene match: 7. Germline assignment: CDR1 MNHEY and CDR2 SMNVEV (reference sequence). Here the CDR3 DNA reads TGTGCCAGCGCCAGCGGGAGGAACACCTACGAGCAGTACTTC. Translated, it gives CASASGRNTYEQYF.

This clone is a singleton in its sample. The V gene is TRBV19, the J gene TRBJ2-7, with D unclear. V was trimmed by 6 bases and J by 2 bases, leaving 11 bases between them. CDR3 length: 13 amino acids. Germline V gene sequence: CDR1 LNHDA, CDR2 SQIVND (reference sequence). CDR3 sequence reads: CASRSNGPYEQYF. Here the CDR3 DNA reads TGTGCCAGTAGATCTAACGGACCCTACGAGCAGTACTTC.

The chain is built from TRBV5-4 and TRBJ1-3; a weak D match, TRBD1 (5 bases). Trimming cost V 0 bases and J 4 bases, with 11 bases left between them. The germline CDR1 and CDR2 sequences are SGHNT and YYREEE (reference sequence). CDR3 size: 15 residues. CDR3 sequence: CASSLGGTAGNTIYF. In DNA, the CDR3 is TGTGCCAGCAGCTTGGGGGGGACCGCAGGAAACACCATATATTTT.

V usage is TRBV25-1 and J usage is TRBJ2-5, with D maybe TRBD1 (6 bases). The CDR3 sequence is 14 residues long. Trimming took off 3 bases at V and 3 bases at J, with 11 bases between the two ends. The germline gives CDR1 MGHDK, CDR2 SYGVNS. Written as DNA, the CDR3 is TGTGCCAGCAGTGAGTTCACAGGGAAAGAGACCCAGTACTTC. Its protein is CASSEFTGKETQYF.

The genes are TRBV2 and TRBJ1-1; D remains ambiguous. This CDR3 spans 15 amino acids. V was trimmed by 7 bases and J by 1 base, leaving 16 bases between them. The germline gives CDR1 SNHLY, CDR2 FYNNEI. The CDR3 sequence is CASNMLGRPNTEAFF. The CDR3 bases are TGTGCCAGCAACATGCTGGGCAGGCCGAACACTGAAGCTTTCTTT.

The chain uses TRBV7-9 and TRBJ2-7, with no clear D. V was shortened by 6 bases and J by 0 bases, with 12 bases between the two germline ends. CDR1 and CDR2 from the germline V gene are SEHNR and FQNEAQ (reference sequence). The CDR3 sequence is 14 residues long. The chain's CDR3 is CASRDSLSSYEQYF. CDR3 nucleotides: TGTGCCAGCAGAGACTCCCTGAGCTCCTACGAGCAGTACTTC.

The chain carries TRBV7-2 and TRBJ1-4; D uncertain. The germline V and J ends were trimmed by 4 bases and 5 bases, with 14 bases remaining between them. The length of the CDR3 is 15 residues. Per germline, CDR1 SGHTA and CDR2 FQGNSA. This chain's CDR3 is CASSYRPGQNEKLFF. The CDR3 DNA follows: TGTGCCAGCAGCTACAGACCGGGTCAAAATGAAAAACTGTTTTTT.

This clone turned up a few times. This rearrangement joins TRBV5-7 to TRBJ2-3, with 10 nucleotides matching TRBD1. TRBV5-7 is given ORF status, its function remaining uncertain. The CDR3 covers 15 residues. Unmatched junction bases numbered 2, after V lost 0 bases and J lost 4 bases. For the CDR3, the DNA is TGTGCCAGCAGCTTGGGGGACAGGGGTCCAGATACGCAGTATTTT. It specifies CASSLGDRGPDTQYF.

The chain recombines TRBV19 with TRBJ1-2; 8 nucleotides line up with TRBD1. After removal of 5 bases from V and 5 bases from J, the junction contained 10 bases not matched to a gene. CDR1 and CDR2 (germline): LNHDA, SQIVND (reference sequence). The CDR3 loop spans 15 amino acids. The CDR3 DNA is TGTGCCAGTAGTGGGACAGGTCTTTCTTCGTATGGCTACACCTTC. Its translation: CASSGTGLSSYGYTF.

This rearrangement joins TRBV7-9 to TRBJ2-6; 7 bases fit TRBD1. This CDR3 spans 17 amino acids. CDR1 and CDR2 (germline): SEHNR, FQNEAQ (reference sequence). V shed 0 bases and J 0 bases; nucleotides not matched to a gene: 2. As DNA, the CDR3 is TGTGCCAGCAGCTTAGCAGGGGGCATCTCTGGGGCCAACGTCCTGACTTTC. Translation gives CASSLAGGISGANVLTF.

This chain joins TRBV11-3 and TRBJ1-3; D gene uncertain. The CDR3 is 14 residues long. The V gene's germline CDR1 is SGHNT and CDR2 YENEEA. Trimming removed 1 base at V and 3 bases at J, with 7 bases between. The CDR3 region has the DNA TGTGCCAGCAGCTTAGGAAGGAATGGAAACACCATATATTTT. Amino acid sequence: CASSLGRNGNTIYF. The full variable domain, its missing parts supplied by reference TRBV11-3 and TRBJ1-3, is EAGVVQSPRYKIIEKKQPVAFWCNPISGHNTLYWYLQNLGQGPELLIRYENEEAVDDSQLPKDRFSAERLKGVDSTLKIQPAELGDSAVYLCASSLGRNGNTIYFGEGSWLTVV.

The gene calls are TRBV10-3 and TRBJ2-7; TRBD1 aligns across 9 bases. Germline V gene data show CDR1 as ENHRY and CDR2 as SYGVKD. The CDR3 has 15 residues. J gave up 7 bases and V 2 bases, and 9 bases lay outside the gene matches. Here the CDR3 DNA reads TGTGCCATCAGTGAGCTACAGGGGGCCGTCCGGGAGCAGTACTTC. It yields the protein CAISELQGAVREQYF.

The chain carries TRBV7-8 and TRBJ1-1; D uncertain. V was clipped by 4 bases and J by 0 bases, with 9 bases between them. From germline, CDR1 is SGHVS and CDR2 FQNEAQ. This CDR3 contains 14 residues. CDR3 coding DNA: TGTGCCAGCAGCTATGCCCGACTGAACACTGAAGCTTTCTTT. This translates into CASSYARLNTEAFF.

J is TRBJ1-3 and V is TRBV2, with D possibly matching TRBD1 (5 bases). The length of the CDR3 is 16 residues. Trimming stripped 1 base from V and 2 bases from J, with 12 bases between. Germline V gene sequence: CDR1 SNHLY, CDR2 FYNNEI. DNA for the CDR3: TGTGCCAGCAGTGAAGGTCGGCCGGACACTGGAAACACCATATATTTT. Protein product: CASSEGRPDTGNTIYF.

V and J are TRBV4-1 and TRBJ1-5; D unclear. Germline V gene data show CDR1 as MGHRA and CDR2 as YSYEKL. V dropped 0 bases and J dropped 0 bases, with 9 bases sitting between them. This CDR3 spans 16 amino acids. Here the CDR3 reads CASSQEGGNSNQPQHF. The CDR3 coding sequence is TGCGCCAGCAGCCAAGAAGGAGGGAATAGCAATCAGCCCCAGCATTTT.

This rearrangement joins TRBV28 to TRBJ2-4; D remains ambiguous. This CDR3 spans 16 amino acids. In germline, CDR1 is MDHEN, CDR2 SYDVKM. Trimming stripped 1 base from V and 0 bases from J, with 10 bases between. The CDR3 DNA follows: TGTGCCAGCAGTTTATTCGGAGCTCTAGCCAAAAACATTCAGTACTTC. Encoded protein: CASSLFGALAKNIQYF.

The chain joins TRBV11-2 to TRBJ1-6; 7 bases are a match to TRBD1. The CDR3 has 15 residues. Losses at the gene ends were 1 base for V and 5 bases for J; bases not matched to a gene: 2. The V gene's germline CDR1 is SGHAT and CDR2 FQNNGV. The CDR3 is CASSLAGQNNSPLHF. DNA for the CDR3: TGTGCCAGCAGCTTAGCGGGACAGAATAATTCACCCCTCCACTTT.

V and J are TRBV30 and TRBJ1-5; 7 nucleotides line up with TRBD1. V was pared by 2 bases and J by 4 bases, with 5 bases of the junction left unmatched. The CDR3 has 14 residues. Germline V gene sequence: CDR1 GTSNPN, CDR2 SVGIG (reference sequence). The CDR3 DNA reads TGTGCCTGGAGTTCAACAGGGGTTAATCAGCCCCAGCATTTT. Its protein product is CAWSSTGVNQPQHF.

This clone was seen a few times. DNA of the CDR3: TGTGCCAGTTCCTCAGGGGTAAGGCAGCCCCAGCATTTT. It translates to CASSSGVRQPQHF. The chain has TRBV19 and TRBJ1-5, with D possibly matching TRBD1 (6 bases). Per the germline V gene, CDR1 is LNHDA and CDR2 is SQIVND (reference sequence). The CDR3 contains 13 residues. V dropped 8 bases and J dropped 7 bases, with 15 bases sitting between them. Drawing the rest from reference TRBV19 and TRBJ1-5, the complete variable domain is DGGITQSPKYLFRKEGQNVTLSCEQNLNHDAMYWYRQDPGQGLRLIYYSQIVNDFQKGDIAEGYSVSREKKESFPLTVTSAQKNPTAFYLCASSSGVRQPQHFGDGTRLSIL.

The chain links TRBV18 to TRBJ2-5; no definite D call. The ends were cut back, 2 bases at V and 4 bases at J, with 5 bases in the middle. This CDR3 spans 12 amino acids. Germline V gene lookup returns CDR1 KGHSH and CDR2 LQKENI. The CDR3 DNA reads as TGTGCCAGCTCACCAATCTTAGAGACCCAGTACTTC. Translated: CASSPILETQYF.

V usage is TRBV5-4 and J usage is TRBJ2-5; D gene ambiguous. Trimming left V 4 bases short and J 1 base short, with 11 bases between. This CDR3 is 14 amino acids long. In germline, CDR1 is SGHNT, CDR2 YYREEE (reference sequence). CDR3 loop: CASSADLGQETQYF. The CDR3 DNA reads as TGTGCCAGCAGCGCAGACCTGGGCCAAGAGACCCAGTACTTC.

This clone was recorded a few times. CDR3 amino acids: CASSLDRGLRAFF. The DNA for the CDR3 is TGTGCCAGCAGCCTGGACAGGGGGCTGCGGGCTTTCTTT. The V and J genes are TRBV27 and TRBJ1-1; 11 bases match TRBD1. The J segment lost 11 bases and the V segment lost 6 bases, leaving 8 bases of the junction unmatched. The CDR3 extends over 13 amino acids. Germline V lookup: CDR1 MNHEY, CDR2 SMNVEV (reference sequence).

The genes are TRBV6-1 and TRBJ2-7, with D possibly being TRBD1 (6 bases). In germline, CDR1 is MNHNS, CDR2 SASEGT. The length of the CDR3 is 15 residues. V lost 3 bases to trimming and J lost 6 bases, with 18 bases between them. The CDR3 coding sequence is TGTGCCAGCAGTGACAGGGGTCGGGGCGCTACCGAGCAGTACTTC. Amino acid sequence: CASSDRGRGATEQYF.

The rearrangement joins TRBV5-1 to TRBJ2-3; D is perhaps TRBD2 (5 bases). Looked up from germline, CDR1 is SGHRS and CDR2 is YFSETQ. The V and J ends lost 4 bases and 0 bases respectively, with 12 bases between them. This CDR3 has 15 residues. The CDR3 DNA is TGCGCCAGCAGCACCTCAGCGGCAAGCACAGATACGCAGTATTTT. Protein: CASSTSAASTDTQYF.

The V call is TRBV5-1, the J call TRBJ2-2; maybe TRBD1 (6 bases). There are 15 residues in the CDR3. From germline, CDR1 is SGHRS and CDR2 YFSETQ. V lost 0 bases, J lost 7 bases, and 13 bases lay in between. CDR3 nucleotide sequence: TGCGCCAGCAGCTTGGTGAGGGGGATAAACGGGGAGCTGTTTTTT. It encodes CASSLVRGINGELFF.